The 10 T cell receptor beta chains given below trace back to one sample, sequenced in a study of shared clonotypes between healthy human individuals. Here immunoSEQ multiplex PCR was the method, and the copy in TCRdb shows in-frame clones only, minus some. The sample has about 640,000 clones; roughly 78% are singletons. The sequencing input was memory CD4+ T cells sorted from blood. Subset defined: CD45RA-negative fraction. These receptors came from a woman aged 30 to 39 in good health.

This sequence joins TRBV28 and TRBJ1-4, with a weak D call TRBD1 (5 bases). Germline V gene sequence: CDR1 MDHEN, CDR2 SYDVKM. Trimming shortened V by 3 bases and J by 15 bases, and 20 bases separated the two germline ends. The CDR3 has 14 amino acids. This chain's CDR3 is CASSFSGPEITVFF. The CDR3 DNA sequence: TGTGCCAGCAGTTTCTCGGGACCAGAGATTACGGTGTTTTTT.

In its sample, this clone was seen many times. The chain recombines TRBV10-1 with TRBJ2-1; 9 bases line up with TRBD2. V lost 2 bases to trimming and J lost 10 bases; unmatched junction nucleotides: 3. Germline V gene lookup returns CDR1 WNHNN and CDR2 SYGVQD (reference sequence). The CDR3 loop spans 13 amino acids. CDR3 sequence (DNA): TGCGCCAGCAGTGAGACCCTAGCGGGAGAGCAGTTCTTC. The encoded protein is CASSETLAGEQFF.

The V gene is TRBV7-2, the J gene TRBJ2-1, with 8 bases aligning to TRBD1. V dropped 4 bases and J dropped 6; count of bases not matched to a gene: 2. Germline CDR1 SGHTA, CDR2 FQGNSA. The CDR3 is 13 amino acids. CDR3 sequence (DNA): TGTGCCAGCAGCTCCGGACAGGGCAATGAGCAGTTCTTC. This codes for CASSSGQGNEQFF.

The chain employs TRBV6-5 and TRBJ2-1; no firm D call. The germline V gene encodes CDR1 MNHEY and CDR2 SVGAGI. V shed 7 bases and J shed 2 bases, with 6 bases lying between them. The CDR3 runs 12 residues. In DNA form, the CDR3 reads TGTGCCAGCATTTCACCCTACAATGAGCAGTTCTTC. It yields the protein CASISPYNEQFF.

The rearrangement uses TRBV5-6 and TRBJ1-5; the D is unclear. The ends were cut back, 2 bases at V and 11 bases at J, with 17 bases in the middle. Germline V gene sequence: CDR1 SGHDT, CDR2 YYEEEE. This CDR3 comprises 14 residues. CDR3 sequence (DNA): TGTGCCAGCAGCTTTCTCGGGGAATCAGCAACCCAGCATTTT. It encodes CASSFLGESATQHF.

This chain connects TRBV5-4 to TRBJ2-7, with 8 nucleotides matching TRBD2. V lost 3 bases, J lost 2 bases, and 10 bases stayed unmatched. The CDR3 totals 16 residues. Germline CDR1 reads SGHNT; CDR2 reads YYREEE (reference sequence). CDR3 coding DNA: TGTGCCAGCAGCTCCTTCACCGGGACTAGTACCTACGAGCAGTACTTC. It translates to CASSSFTGTSTYEQYF.

The chain has TRBV27 and TRBJ2-7; unclear D gene. Deletions cut 4 bases from V and 4 bases from J, with 11 bases between. Germline loops: CDR1 MNHEY, CDR2 SMNVEV (reference sequence). This CDR3 comprises 13 residues. In nucleotides, the CDR3 is TGTGCCAGCAGTTACTCGGCACGGTACGAGCAGTACTTC. This codes for CASSYSARYEQYF.

With respect to this clone: With a far larger clone one base away, a read error is the likely cause. Other DNA sequences in the same sample also yield this CDR3. The chain employs TRBV7-9 and TRBJ1-5; 8 bases fit TRBD1. Germline V gene sequence: CDR1 SEHNR, CDR2 FQNEAQ (reference sequence). This CDR3 is 14 amino acids long. With V trimmed by 2 bases and J by 4 bases, 1 base remained unmatched. CDR3 amino acids: CASSLTGGNQPQHF. The CDR3, as DNA: TGTGCCAGCAGCTTAACAGGGGGGAATCAGCCCCAGCATTTT. The variable domain in full, completed from reference TRBV7-9 and TRBJ1-5, reads DTGVSQNPRHKITKRGQNVTFRCDPISEHNRLYWYRQTLGQGPEFLTYFQNEAQLEKSRLLSDRFSAERPKGSFSTLEIQRTEQGDSAMYLCASSLTGGNQPQHFGDGTRLSIL.

This clone has just a few counts. The V gene is TRBV5-4, the J gene TRBJ2-5; D remains unclear. The germline V gene encodes CDR1 SGHNT and CDR2 YYREEE (reference sequence). This CDR3 has 14 residues. Trimming removed 0 bases from V and 1 base from J, with 7 bases in between. CDR3 DNA sequence: TGTGCCAGCAGCTTGGGTTTTGTCCAAGAGACCCAGTACTTC. Translated: CASSLGFVQETQYF.

The chain carries TRBV6-4 and TRBJ2-6, with D unclear. The CDR3 has 15 residues. The ends were cut back, 5 bases at V and 0 bases at J, with 8 bases in the middle. Germline CDR1 reads MRHNA; CDR2 reads SNTAGT. The chain's CDR3 is CASSKTNSGANVLTF. CDR3 coding DNA: TGTGCCAGCAGTAAAACCAACTCTGGGGCCAACGTCCTGACTTTC.